In this sample, the clone carrying this TCR beta chain is medium-sized. This sample is drawn from a study of immune characterization of retroperitoneal liposarcoma. CDR1 is MNHNS, CDR2 SASEGT, per germline. The CDR3 runs to 12 residues. MiXCR, run by TCRdb on the PCR reads, gives a single entry per CDR3 protein. The profile shows about 10,000 distinct CDR3 sequences, about 30% of them singletons. The source of this sequence is a female donor with retroperitoneal liposarcoma. V usage is TRBV6-1 and J usage is TRBJ2-1; maybe TRBD1 (6 bases). The J call could be wrong; TRBJ2-7 is a better fit for the DNA end. Sequenced input: tumor tissue. Written as DNA, the CDR3 is TGTGCCAGCAGTGAAAGGGGGACAGAGCAGTACTTC. Its translation is CASSERGTEQYF.